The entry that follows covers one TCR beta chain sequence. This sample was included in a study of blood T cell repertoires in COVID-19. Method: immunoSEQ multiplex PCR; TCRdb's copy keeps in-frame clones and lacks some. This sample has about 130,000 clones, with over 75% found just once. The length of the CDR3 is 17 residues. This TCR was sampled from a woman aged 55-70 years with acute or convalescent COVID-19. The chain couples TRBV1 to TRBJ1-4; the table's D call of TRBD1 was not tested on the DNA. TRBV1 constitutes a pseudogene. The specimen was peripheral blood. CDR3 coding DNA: TGCACCAGCAGCCAAGTAAACGGACAGGGGACTAATGAAAAACTGTTTTTT. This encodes CTSSQVNGQGTNEKLFF.